This T cell receptor (beta chain) was observed in a study of PD-L1 blockade in urothelial cancer. Study information: Counts from blood samples showed a median of 141,255 T cells. Study outcomes and limitations: For durable-benefit patients, tumor-associated blood clones expanded more at 3 weeks.

Worth noting for this clone: What it recognizes is unknown.

This CDR3 has 17 residues. The germline gives CDR1 LGHNA, CDR2 YSLEER. The V segment lost 2 bases and the J segment 5 bases; nucleotides outside the gene matches: 11. The repertoire was sequenced with immunoSEQ multiplex PCR; TCRdb's copy has only in-frame clones and lacks some. The sample has more than 70,000 clones; roughly 91% are singletons. Each patient contributed between 1 and 8 total time points of blood mononuclear cells, pretreatment and during treatment. The clonotype comes from a man in his fifties or sixties with urothelial cancer. The chain is built from TRBV4-3 and TRBJ2-1; 8 nucleotides align to TRBD2. This specimen was PBMCs, taken around atezolizumab (anti-PD-L1) treatment. The chain's CDR3 is CASSQPRAGVGNNEQFF. The CDR3 DNA sequence: TGCGCCAGCAGCCAACCTCGAGCGGGAGTTGGGAACAATGAGCAGTTCTTC.